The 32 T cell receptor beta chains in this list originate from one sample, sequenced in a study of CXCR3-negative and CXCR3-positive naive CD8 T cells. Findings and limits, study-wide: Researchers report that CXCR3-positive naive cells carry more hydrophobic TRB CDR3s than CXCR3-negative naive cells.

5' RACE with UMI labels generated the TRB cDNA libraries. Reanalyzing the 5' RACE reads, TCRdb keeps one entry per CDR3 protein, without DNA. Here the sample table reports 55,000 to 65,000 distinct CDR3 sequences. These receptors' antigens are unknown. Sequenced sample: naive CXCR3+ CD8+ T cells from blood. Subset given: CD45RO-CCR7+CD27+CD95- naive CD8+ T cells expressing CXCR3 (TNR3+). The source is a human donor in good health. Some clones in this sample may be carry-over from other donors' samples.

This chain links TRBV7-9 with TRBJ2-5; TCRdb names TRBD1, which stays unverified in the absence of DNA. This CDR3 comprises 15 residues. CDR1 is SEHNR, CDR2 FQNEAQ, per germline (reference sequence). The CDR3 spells CASSVRDGGQETQYF.

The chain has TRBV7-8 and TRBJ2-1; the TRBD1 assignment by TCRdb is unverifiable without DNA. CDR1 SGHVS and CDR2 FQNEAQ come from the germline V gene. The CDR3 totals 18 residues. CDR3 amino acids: CASSSDRQGRSIYNEQFF.

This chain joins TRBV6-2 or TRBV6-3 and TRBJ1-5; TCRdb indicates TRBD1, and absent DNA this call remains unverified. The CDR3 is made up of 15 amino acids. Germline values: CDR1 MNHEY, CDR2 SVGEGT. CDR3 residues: CASRWDRGITQPQHF.

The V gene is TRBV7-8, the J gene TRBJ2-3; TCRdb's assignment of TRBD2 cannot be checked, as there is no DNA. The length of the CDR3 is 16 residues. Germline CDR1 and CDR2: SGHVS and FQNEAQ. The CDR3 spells CASGSDTSGATDTQCF. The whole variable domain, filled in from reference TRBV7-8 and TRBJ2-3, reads GAGVSQSPRYKVAKRGQDVALRCDPISGHVSLFWYQQALGQGPEFLTYFQNEAQLDKSGLPSDRFFAERPEGSVSTLKIQRTQQEDSAVYLCASGSDTSGATDTQCFGPGTRLTVL.

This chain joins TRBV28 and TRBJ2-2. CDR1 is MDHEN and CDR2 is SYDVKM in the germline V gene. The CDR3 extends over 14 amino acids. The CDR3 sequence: CASATRTNTGELFF. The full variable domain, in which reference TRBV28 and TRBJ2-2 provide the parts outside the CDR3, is DVKVTQSSRYLVKRTGEKVFLECVQDMDHENMFWYRQDPGLGLRLIYFSYDVKMKEKGDIPEGYSVSREKKERFSLILESASTNQTSMYLCASATRTNTGELFFGEGSRLTVL.

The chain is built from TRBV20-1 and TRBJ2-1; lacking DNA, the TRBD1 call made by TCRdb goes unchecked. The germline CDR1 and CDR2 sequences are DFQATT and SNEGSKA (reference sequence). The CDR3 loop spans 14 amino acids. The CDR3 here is CSASRGLDYNEQFF.

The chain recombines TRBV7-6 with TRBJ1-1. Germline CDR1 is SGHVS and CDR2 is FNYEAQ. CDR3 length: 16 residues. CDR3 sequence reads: CASSLRSGSHNTEAFF.

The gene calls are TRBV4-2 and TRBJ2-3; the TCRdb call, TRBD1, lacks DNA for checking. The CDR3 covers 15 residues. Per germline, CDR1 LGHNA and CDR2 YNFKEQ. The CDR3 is CASSQGQGGPDTQYF.

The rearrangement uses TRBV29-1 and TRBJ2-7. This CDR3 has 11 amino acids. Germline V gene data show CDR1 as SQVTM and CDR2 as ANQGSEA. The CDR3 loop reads CSVRVNYEQYF.

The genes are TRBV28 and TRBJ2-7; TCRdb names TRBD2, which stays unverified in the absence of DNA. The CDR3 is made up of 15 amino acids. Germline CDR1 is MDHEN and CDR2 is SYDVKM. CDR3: CASSLTSGGAFEQYF.

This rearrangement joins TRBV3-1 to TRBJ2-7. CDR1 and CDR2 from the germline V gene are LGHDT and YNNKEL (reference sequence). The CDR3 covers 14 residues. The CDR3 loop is CASSTRRSSYEQYF.

The CDR3 here is CASSETVGSPLHF. The genes are TRBV2 and TRBJ1-6; TCRdb indicates TRBD1, and absent DNA this call remains unverified. The CDR3 spans 13 residues. Germline lookup yields CDR1 SNHLY and CDR2 FYNNEI.

CDR3 loop: CASSQDWGSYNSPLHF. V gene TRBV4-3 combines with J gene TRBJ1-6. The CDR3 length is 16 residues. Per the germline V gene, CDR1 is LGHNA and CDR2 is YSLEER.

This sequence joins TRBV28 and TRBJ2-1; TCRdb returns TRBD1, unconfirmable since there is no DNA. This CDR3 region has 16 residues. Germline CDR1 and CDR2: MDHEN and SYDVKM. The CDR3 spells CASSPTGENSYNEQFF.

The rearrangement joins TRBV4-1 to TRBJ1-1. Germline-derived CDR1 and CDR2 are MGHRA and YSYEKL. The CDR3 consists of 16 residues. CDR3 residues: CASSQDERDMNTEAFF.

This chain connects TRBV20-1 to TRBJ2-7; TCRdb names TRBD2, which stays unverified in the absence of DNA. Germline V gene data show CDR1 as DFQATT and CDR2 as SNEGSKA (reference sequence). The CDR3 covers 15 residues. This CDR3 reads CSARGLAGQTYEQYF.

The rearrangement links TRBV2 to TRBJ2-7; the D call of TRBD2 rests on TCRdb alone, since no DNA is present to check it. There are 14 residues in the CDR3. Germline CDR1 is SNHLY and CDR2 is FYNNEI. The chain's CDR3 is CASSERAGGPEQYF. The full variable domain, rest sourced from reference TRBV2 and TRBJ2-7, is EPEVTQTPSHQVTQMGQEVILRCVPISNHLYFYWYRQILGQKVEFLVSFYNNEISEKSEIFDDQFSVERPDGSNFTLKIRSTKLEDSAMYFCASSERAGGPEQYFGPGTRLTVT.

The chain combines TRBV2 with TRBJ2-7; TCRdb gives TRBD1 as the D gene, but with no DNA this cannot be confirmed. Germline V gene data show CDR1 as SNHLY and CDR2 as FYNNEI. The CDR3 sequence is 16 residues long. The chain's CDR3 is CASSGPGQGSSYEQYF.

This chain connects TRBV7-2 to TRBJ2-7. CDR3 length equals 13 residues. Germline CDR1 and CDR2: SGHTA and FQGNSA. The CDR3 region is CASRPSGGIEQYF.

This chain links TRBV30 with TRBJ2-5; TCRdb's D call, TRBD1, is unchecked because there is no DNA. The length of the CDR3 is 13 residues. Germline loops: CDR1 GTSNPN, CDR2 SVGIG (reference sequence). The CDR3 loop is CAWDPGGEETQYF.

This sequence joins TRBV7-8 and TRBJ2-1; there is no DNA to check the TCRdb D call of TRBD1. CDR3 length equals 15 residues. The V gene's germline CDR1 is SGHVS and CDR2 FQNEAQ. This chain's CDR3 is CASSLGQGIYGEQFF.

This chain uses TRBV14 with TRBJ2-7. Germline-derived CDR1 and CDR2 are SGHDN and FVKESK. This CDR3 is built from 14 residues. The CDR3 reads CASSQNADAYEQYF. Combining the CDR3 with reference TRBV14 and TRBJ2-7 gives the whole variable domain EAGVTQFPSHSVIEKGQTVTLRCDPISGHDNLYWYRRVMGKEIKFLLHFVKESKQDESGMPNNRFLAERTGGTYSTLKVQPAELEDSGVYFCASSQNADAYEQYFGPGTRLTVT.

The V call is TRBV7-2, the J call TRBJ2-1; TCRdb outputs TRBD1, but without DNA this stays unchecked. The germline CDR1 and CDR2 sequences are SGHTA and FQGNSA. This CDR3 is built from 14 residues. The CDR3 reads CASSGEDRMDEQFF.

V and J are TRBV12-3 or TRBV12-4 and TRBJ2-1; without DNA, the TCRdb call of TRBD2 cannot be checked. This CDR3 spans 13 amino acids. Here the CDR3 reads CASISGGVGEQFF.

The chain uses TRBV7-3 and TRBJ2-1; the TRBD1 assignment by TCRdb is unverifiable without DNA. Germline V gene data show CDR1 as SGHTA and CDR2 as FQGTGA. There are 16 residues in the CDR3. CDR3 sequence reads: CASSLTGQSSYNEQFF.

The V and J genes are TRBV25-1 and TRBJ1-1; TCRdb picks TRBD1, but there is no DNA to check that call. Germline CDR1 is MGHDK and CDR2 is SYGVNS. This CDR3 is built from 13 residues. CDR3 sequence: CASSVTGGTEAFF.

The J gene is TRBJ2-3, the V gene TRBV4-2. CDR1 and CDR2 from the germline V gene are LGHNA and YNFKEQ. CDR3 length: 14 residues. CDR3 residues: CASSQYSDTDTQYF.

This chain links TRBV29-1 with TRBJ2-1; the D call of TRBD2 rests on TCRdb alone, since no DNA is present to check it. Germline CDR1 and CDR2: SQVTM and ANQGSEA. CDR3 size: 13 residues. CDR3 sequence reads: CSVATPNYNEQFF.

This chain's CDR3 is CASIEGTDTQYF. J is TRBJ2-3 and V is TRBV2. The CDR3 spans 12 residues. Germline V gene data show CDR1 as SNHLY and CDR2 as FYNNEI.

The CDR3 loop reads CASSFGGPENEQFF. The V and J genes are TRBV7-2 and TRBJ2-1; TCRdb's D gene call, TRBD2, goes unchecked for lack of DNA. The CDR3 length is 14 residues. Looked up from germline, CDR1 is SGHTA and CDR2 is FQGNSA.

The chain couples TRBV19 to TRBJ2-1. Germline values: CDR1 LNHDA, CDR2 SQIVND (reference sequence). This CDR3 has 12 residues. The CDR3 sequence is CASSQGIPLQFF.

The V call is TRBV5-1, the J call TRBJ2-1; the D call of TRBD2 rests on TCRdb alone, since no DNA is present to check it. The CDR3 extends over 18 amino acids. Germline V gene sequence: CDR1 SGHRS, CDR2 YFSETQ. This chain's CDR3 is CASSLEGLAGGLYNEQFF.